Listed below are T cell receptor beta chains from one sample, sequenced in a study of tumor and adjacent non-tumor tissue in lung cancer. Each CDR3 protein is one row after TCRdb ran MiXCR on the multiplex PCR reads. The sample gives over 110,000 distinct CDR3 sequences, about 71% of which show up once; 15% to 20% is in the top ten. Specimen: lung tumor tissue. All receptors come from a man aged 55 to 70 with small cell lung cancer. CDR3s include the opening cysteine and the closing phenylalanine or tryptophan. Fields, in order: J gene, V gene, CDR3 protein.

J: TRBJ1-2; V: TRBV6-6; CDR3: CASSRRDSYGYTF
J: TRBJ2-5; V: TRBV11-2; CDR3: CSRSVTGTLEYF
J: TRBJ2-3; V: TRBV5-6; CDR3: CASNRTDTQYF
J: TRBJ2-2; V: TRBV20-1; CDR3: CSARDGGKYTGELFF
J: TRBJ2-7; V: TRBV30; CDR3: CAWTIAGVTSEQYF
J: TRBJ1-2; V: TRBV6-5; CDR3: CASKDSPDYNCGYTF
J: TRBJ2-5; V: TRBV6-5; CDR3: CASSRTSKSQYF
J: TRBJ2-5; V: TRBV6-6; CDR3: CASSTQEGRETQYF
J: TRBJ2-7; V: TRBV20-1; CDR3: CSALTGGWNEQYF
J: TRBJ2-5; V: TRBV5-1; CDR3: CASSSQGPTEGTQYF
J: TRBJ2-2; V: TRBV6-1; CDR3: CASSPSRTSGRAGELVF
J: TRBJ2-1; V: TRBV6-6; CDR3: CASSSLGGNNEQFF
J: TRBJ2-1; V: TRBV6-5; CDR3: CSSRTLALAEQFF
J: TRBJ2-1; V: TRBV20-1; CDR3: CSAQIGELDYNEQFF
J: TRBJ1-1; V: TRBV5-4; CDR3: CTSSLSRARSTEAFF
J: TRBJ2-1; V: TRBV12-3/TRBV12-4; CDR3: CASSPGTSGGWEQFF
J: TRBJ1-1; V: TRBV6-1; CDR3: CASSDGDEDTEASF
J: TRBJ1-5; V: TRBV6-2/TRBV6-3; CDR3: CASSYSGRAWNQPQHF
J: TRBJ2-7; V: TRBV5-1; CDR3: CASNGGHNEQYF
J: TRBJ2-7; V: TRBV12-3/TRBV12-4; CDR3: CTSSPSGTSGRASFYEQYF
J: TRBJ2-3; V: TRBV6-1; CDR3: CVSTTSCSTDTQYF
J: TRBJ2-1; V: TRBV11-2; CDR3: CASSRDSYNVQFF
J: TRBJ2-3; V: TRBV5-1; CDR3: CASSLGGLAGADTQYF
J: TRBJ2-1; V: TRBV11-3; CDR3: CASSFYNEQLF
J: TRBJ1-2; V: TRBV12-3/TRBV12-4; CDR3: CVSSLSDTNYGYTF
J: TRBJ2-7; V: TRBV11-3; CDR3: CASSPDSLDHYEQYF
J: TRBJ2-2; V: TRBV4-1; CDR3: CARSSRGAYTGELFF
J: TRBJ2-3; V: TRBV11-3; CDR3: CASSSDGGLPTDTQCF
J: TRBJ1-2; V: TRBV5-1; CDR3: CASSPGQGFGYTF
J: TRBJ1-2; V: TRBV11-1; CDR3: CVSSKTGVGYTF